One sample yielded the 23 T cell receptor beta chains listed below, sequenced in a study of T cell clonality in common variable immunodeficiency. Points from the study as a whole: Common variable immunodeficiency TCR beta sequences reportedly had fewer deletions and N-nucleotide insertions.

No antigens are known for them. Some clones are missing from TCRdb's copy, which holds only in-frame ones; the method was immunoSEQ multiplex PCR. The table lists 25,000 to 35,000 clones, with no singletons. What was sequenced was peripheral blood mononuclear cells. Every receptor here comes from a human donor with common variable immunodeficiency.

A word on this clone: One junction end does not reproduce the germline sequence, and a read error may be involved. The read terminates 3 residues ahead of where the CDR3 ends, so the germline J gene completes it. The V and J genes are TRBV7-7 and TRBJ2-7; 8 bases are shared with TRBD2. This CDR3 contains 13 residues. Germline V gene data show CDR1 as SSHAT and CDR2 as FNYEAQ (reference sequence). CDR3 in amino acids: CASSLLRGGEQYF. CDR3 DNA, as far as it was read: TGTGCTAGCAGCTTACTTCGGGGGGGCGAG.

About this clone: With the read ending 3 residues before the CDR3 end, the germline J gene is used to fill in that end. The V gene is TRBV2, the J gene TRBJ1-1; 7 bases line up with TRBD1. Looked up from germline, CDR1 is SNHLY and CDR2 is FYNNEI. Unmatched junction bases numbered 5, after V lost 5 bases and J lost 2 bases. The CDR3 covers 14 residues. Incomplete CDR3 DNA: TGTGCCAGCAGTCCCCGGGACAGAAACACTGAA. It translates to CASSPRDRNTE. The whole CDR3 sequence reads CASSPRDRNTEAFF.

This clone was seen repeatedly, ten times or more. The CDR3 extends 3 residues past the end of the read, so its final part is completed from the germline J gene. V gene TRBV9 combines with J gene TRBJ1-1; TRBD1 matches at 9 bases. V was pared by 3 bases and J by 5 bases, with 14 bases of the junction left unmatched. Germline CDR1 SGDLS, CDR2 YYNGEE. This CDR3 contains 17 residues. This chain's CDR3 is CASSAAGATGGGTEAFF. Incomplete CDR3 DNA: TGTGCCAGCAGCGCCGCGGGGGCAACAGGGGGCGGGACTGAA.

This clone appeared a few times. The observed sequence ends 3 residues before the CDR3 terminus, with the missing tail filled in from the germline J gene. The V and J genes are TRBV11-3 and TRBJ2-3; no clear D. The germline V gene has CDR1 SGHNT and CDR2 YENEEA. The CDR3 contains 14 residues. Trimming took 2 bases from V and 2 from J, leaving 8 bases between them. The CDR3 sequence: CASSLSRVTDTQYF. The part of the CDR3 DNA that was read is TGTGCCAGCAGCTTAAGTAGAGTCACAGATACG.

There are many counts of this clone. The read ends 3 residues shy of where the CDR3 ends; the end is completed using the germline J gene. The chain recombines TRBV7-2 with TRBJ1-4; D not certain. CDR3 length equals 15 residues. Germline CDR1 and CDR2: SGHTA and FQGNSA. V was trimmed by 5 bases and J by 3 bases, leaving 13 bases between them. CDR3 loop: CASSLTGMANEKLFF. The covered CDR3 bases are TGTGCCAGCAGCCTTACGGGGATGGCTAATGAAAAA.

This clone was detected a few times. The CDR3 sequence is CASSGGGLLDYGYTF. The DNA read from the CDR3 is TGTGCCAGCAGTGGAGGGGGTTTATTGGACTATGGC. The chain joins TRBV2 to TRBJ1-2; weak D call: TRBD1 (6 bases). Read coverage stops 3 residues before the CDR3 terminus; the germline J gene supplies the remainder. This CDR3 spans 15 amino acids. Trimming removed 4 bases from V and 3 bases from J, with 15 bases in between. Germline V CDR1 and CDR2: SNHLY, FYNNEI. Full variable domain (remainder filled in from reference TRBV2 and TRBJ1-2): EPEVTQTPSHQVTQMGQEVILRCVPISNHLYFYWYRQILGQKVEFLVSFYNNEISEKSEIFDDQFSVERPDGSNFTLKIRSTKLEDSAMYFCASSGGGLLDYGYTFGSGTRLTVV.

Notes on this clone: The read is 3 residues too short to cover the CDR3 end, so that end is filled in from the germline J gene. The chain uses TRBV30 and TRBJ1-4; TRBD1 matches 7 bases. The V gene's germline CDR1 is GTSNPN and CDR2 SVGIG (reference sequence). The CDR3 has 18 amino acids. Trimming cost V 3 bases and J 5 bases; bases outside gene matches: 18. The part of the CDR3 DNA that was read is TGTGCCTGGAGGCCCCATGGGACAGCTCTTATTCTGAATGAAAAA. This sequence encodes CAWRPHGTALILNEK. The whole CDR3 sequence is CAWRPHGTALILNEKLFF.

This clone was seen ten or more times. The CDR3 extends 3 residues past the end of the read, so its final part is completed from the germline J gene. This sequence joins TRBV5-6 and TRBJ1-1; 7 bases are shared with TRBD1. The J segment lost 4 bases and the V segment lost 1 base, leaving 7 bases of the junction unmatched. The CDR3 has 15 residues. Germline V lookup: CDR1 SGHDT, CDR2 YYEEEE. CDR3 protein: CASSLKTGYVTEAFF. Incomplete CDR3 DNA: TGTGCCAGCAGCTTGAAGACAGGGTACGTCACTGAA.

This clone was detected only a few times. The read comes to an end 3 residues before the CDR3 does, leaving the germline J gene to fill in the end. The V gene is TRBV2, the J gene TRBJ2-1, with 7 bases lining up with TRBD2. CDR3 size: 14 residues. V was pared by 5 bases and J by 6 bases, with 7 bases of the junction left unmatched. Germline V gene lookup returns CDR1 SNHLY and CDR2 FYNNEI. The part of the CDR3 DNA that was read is TGTGCCAGCAGTCTCGCGGGAGTTCTCAATGAG. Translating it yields CASSLAGVLNE. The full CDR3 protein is CASSLAGVLNEQFF. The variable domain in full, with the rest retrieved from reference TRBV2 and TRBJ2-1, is EPEVTQTPSHQVTQMGQEVILRCVPISNHLYFYWYRQILGQKVEFLVSFYNNEISEKSEIFDDQFSVERPDGSNFTLKIRSTKLEDSAMYFCASSLAGVLNEQFFGPGTRLTVL.

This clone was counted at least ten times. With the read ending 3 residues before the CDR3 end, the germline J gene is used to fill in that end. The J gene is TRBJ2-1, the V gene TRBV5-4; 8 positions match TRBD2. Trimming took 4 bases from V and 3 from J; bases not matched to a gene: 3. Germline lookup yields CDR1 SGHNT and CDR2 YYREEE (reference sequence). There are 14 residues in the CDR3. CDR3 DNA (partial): TGTGCCAGCAGCCCGGGGACTAGCTACAATGAG. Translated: CASSPGTSYNE. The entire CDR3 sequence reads CASSPGTSYNEQFF.

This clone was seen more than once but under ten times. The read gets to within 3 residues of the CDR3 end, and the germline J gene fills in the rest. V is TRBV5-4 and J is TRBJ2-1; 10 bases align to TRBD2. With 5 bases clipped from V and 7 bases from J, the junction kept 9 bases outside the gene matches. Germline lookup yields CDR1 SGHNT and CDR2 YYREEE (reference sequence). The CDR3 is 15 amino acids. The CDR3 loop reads CASRISGRGKNEQFF. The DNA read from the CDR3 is TGTGCCAGCAGGATAAGCGGGAGGGGTAAAAATGAG.

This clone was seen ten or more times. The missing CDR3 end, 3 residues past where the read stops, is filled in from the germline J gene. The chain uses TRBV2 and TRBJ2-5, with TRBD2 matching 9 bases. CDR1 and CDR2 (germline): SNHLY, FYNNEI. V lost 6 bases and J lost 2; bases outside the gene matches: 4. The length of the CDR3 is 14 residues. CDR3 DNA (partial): TGTGCCAGCAGGGGCACTAGCGGGCAAGAGACC. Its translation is CASRGTSGQET. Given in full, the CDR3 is CASRGTSGQETQYF.

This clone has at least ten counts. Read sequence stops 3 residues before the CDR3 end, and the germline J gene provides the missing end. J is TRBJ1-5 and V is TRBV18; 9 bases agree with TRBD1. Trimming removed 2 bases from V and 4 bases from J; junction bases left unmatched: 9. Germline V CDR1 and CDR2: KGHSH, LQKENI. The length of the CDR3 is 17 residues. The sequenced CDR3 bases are TGTGCCAGCTCACCAGGACAGGGGACTAATATGAATCAGCCC. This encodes CASSPGQGTNMNQP. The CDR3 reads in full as CASSPGQGTNMNQPQHF.

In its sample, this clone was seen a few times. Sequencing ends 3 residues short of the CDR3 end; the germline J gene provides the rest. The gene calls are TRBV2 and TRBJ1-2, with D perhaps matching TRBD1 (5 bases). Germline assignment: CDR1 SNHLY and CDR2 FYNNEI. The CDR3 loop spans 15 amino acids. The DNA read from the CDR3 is TGTGCCAGCAGCCATCTGACAGTATATGATATGGGC. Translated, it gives CASSHLTVYDMG. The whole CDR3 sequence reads CASSHLTVYDMGYTF.

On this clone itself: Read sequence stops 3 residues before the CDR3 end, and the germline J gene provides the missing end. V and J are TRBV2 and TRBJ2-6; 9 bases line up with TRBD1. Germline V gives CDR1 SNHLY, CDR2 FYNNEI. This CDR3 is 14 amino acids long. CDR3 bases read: TGTGCCAGCAGTGATAGGACAGGGGAGAGAGTC. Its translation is CASSDRTGERV. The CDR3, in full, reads CASSDRTGERVLTF.

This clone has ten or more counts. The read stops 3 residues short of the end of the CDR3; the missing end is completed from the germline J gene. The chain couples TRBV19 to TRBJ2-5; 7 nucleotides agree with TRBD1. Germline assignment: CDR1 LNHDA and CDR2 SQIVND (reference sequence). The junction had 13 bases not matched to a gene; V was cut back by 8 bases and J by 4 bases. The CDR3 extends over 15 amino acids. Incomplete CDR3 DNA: TGTGCCAGTGGAGGAGGTGGGAGACAGGGAGAGACC. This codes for CASGGGGRQGET. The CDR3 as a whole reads CASGGGGRQGETQYF.

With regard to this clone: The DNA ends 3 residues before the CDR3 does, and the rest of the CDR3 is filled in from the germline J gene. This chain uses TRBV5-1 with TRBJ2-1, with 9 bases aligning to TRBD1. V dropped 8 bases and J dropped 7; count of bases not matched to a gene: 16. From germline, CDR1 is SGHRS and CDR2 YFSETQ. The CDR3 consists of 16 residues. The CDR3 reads CASRILQGQGRNEQFF. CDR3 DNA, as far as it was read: TGCGCCAGTCGCATATTGCAGGGACAGGGTAGGAATGAG.

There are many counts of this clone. CDR3 residues: CSVTFSGMTDTQYF. The sequenced part of the CDR3 DNA is TGCAGCGTTACGTTTAGCGGGATGACAGATACG. V usage is TRBV29-1 and J usage is TRBJ2-3; 8 positions agree with TRBD2. The sequence runs out 3 residues before the end of the CDR3; the remainder is reconstructed from the germline J gene. CDR1 SQVTM and CDR2 ANQGSEA come from the germline V gene. This CDR3 comprises 14 residues. V gave up 5 bases and J gave up 3 bases; unmatched junction bases: 7.

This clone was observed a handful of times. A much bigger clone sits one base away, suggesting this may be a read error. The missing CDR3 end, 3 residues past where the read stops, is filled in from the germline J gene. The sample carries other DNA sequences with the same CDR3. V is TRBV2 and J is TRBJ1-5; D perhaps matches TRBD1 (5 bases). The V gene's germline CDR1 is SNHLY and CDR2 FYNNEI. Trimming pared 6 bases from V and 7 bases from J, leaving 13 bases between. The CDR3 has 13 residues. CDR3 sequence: CASSSGLWQPQHF. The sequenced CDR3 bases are TGTGCCAGCAGCTCGGGACTGTGGCAGCCC.

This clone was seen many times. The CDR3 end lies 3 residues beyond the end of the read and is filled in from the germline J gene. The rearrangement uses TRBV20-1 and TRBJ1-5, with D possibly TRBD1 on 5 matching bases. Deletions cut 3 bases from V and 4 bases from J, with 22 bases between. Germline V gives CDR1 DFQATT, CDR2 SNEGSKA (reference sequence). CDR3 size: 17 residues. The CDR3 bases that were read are TGCAGTGCTAGTAGTCTGACGCGGAGACAGTTGAATCAGCCC. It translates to CSASSLTRRQLNQP. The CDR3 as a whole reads CSASSLTRRQLNQPQHF.

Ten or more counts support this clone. CDR3 sequence reads: CSARWGLAGITYNEQFF. The part of the CDR3 DNA that was read is TGCAGTGCTAGATGGGGACTAGCGGGAATCACCTACAATGAG. The chain couples TRBV20-1 to TRBJ2-1; TRBD2 matches 13 bases. The DNA ends 3 residues before the CDR3 does, and the rest of the CDR3 is filled in from the germline J gene. The CDR3 covers 17 residues. Germline trimming cut 2 bases from V and 2 bases from J; bases unmatched to any gene: 6. Germline V lookup: CDR1 DFQATT, CDR2 SNEGSKA (reference sequence).

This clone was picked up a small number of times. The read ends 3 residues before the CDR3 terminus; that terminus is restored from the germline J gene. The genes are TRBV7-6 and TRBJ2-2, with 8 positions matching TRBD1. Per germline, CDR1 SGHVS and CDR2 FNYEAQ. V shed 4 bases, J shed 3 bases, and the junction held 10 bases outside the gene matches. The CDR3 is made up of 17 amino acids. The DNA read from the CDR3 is TGTGCCAGCAGCTACAACCCACACAGGGGGGACACCGGGGAG. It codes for CASSYNPHRGDTGE. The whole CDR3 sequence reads CASSYNPHRGDTGELFF.

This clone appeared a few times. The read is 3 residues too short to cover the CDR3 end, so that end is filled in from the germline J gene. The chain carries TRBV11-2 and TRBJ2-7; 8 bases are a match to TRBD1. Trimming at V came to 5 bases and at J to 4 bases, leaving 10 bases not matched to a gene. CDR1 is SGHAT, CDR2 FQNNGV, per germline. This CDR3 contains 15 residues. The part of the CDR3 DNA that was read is TGTGCCAGCAGCGAAGGACAGGGAAGGAATTACGAG. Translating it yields CASSEGQGRNYE. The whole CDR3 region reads CASSEGQGRNYEQYF. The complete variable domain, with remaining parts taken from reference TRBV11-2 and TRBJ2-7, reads EAGVAQSPRYKIIEKRQSVAFWCNPISGHATLYWYQQILGQGPKLLIQFQNNGVVDDSQLPKDRFSAERLKGVDSTLKIQPAKLEDSAVYLCASSEGQGRNYEQYFGPGTRLTVT.